This TCR beta chain was identified in a study of identical twins (dated by TCRdb to 2015 to 2016). For the study in its entirety: To test whether fetal clonotypes persist, this study deep-sequenced TCR alpha and beta repertoires from monozygotic twins, from unrelated adults of various ages, and from cord blood. Replicate twin experiments were performed at different times using different library preparation protocols to rule out contamination.

This clonotype has a handful of counts. This receptor's antigen is unknown. Per-base quality was not reported, and no clone a single base away is much larger than it. Libraries were built with 5' RACE. The sequencing machine was an Illumina HiSeq 2000. Template switching added a universal primer binding site, and the final cDNA carried a unique molecular identifier that allowed TCR cDNA molecules to be counted accurately. Specific primers in the conserved constant-segment region were used to synthesize first-strand cDNA for the TCR alpha and beta chains. To control for contamination, every cDNA library carried two barcodes: a SMART-Mk sample barcode plus Illumina barcodes. TruSeq adapter sequences, together with Illumina sample barcodes, were added in two successive PCR steps. Sequencing of the TCR alpha and beta cDNA libraries was done on the Illumina HiSeq platform using custom primers. The source study handled its data this way. MiGEC processed the raw reads to extract unique molecular identifiers, while MiXCR was used to determine the CDR3 positions. For each individual, recombination models were inferred using an EM algorithm with the repgenHMM and IGoR tools. Shared clonotype analysis was performed with the tcR package in R, normalizing sharing by the product of cloneset sizes. Out-of-frame nonproductive sequences were analyzed to study raw recombination free of thymic and clonal selection effects. TCRdb ran its own pipeline on the public reads, namely fastp trimming at Q25 and MiXCR clone calling, and kept in-frame beta chains. CDR3 protein sequences are deduplicated, and each keeps its most common genes and DNA. In this record, the V and J calls reflect TCRdb's handling and not the investigators' own analysis. In all, the sample holds 460,000 or so distinct CDR3 sequences, and approximately 15% of those were seen once. Clones ranked in the top ten supply roughly 0.56% of the sample.

General study outcomes and caveats: Because the same donors could not be followed over many years, conclusions were based on cross-sectional statistical analysis. In monozygotic twins, out-of-frame TCR alpha sharing was systematically underestimated by recombination models, although the models agreed with sharing between unrelated individuals. Compared with coincidental sharing between unrelated individuals, an excess of low generation-probability sequences was observed among out-of-frame TCR alpha sequences shared between twins. The excess sharing between twins in beta out-of-frame sequences was weaker because fewer shared sequences reduced the signal-to-noise ratio. Invariant T cells such as MAIT and iNKT could partly confound zero-insertion analyses, though diverse VJ usage argued against this for most clonotypes. Abundant cord blood beta clonotypes carried fewer insertions; young adult naive repertoires showed a weaker similar trend, while memory repertoires showed none.

The CDR3 contains 16 residues, cysteine and phenylalanine counted. The DNA shown is the 48-base CDR3, in frame from base 1. The trim is 3 bases for V and 0 bases for J, with a gap of 9 bases between the germline ends. Sequences SGHTA (CDR1) and FQGNSA (CDR2) are obtained from the germline V gene. Every donor in the study was a healthy Caucasian. Three pairs of female monozygotic twins, all aged about 18 to 29 years, were included in the twin cohort. CD4+ and CD8+ T cell populations were isolated with positive isolation kits from Invitrogen. This sample also belongs to another study, concerning yellow fever vaccine responses in identical twins. The second source states: The T cell response to vaccination in identical twins was reported by the authors to appear partly convergent and partly personalized. In the study, vaccine-responding T cell clones were precisely tracked in identical twins.

The receptor's source is a woman in her late teens or twenties in good health. Sequencing was carried out using CD4+ T cells sorted from blood. The rearranged segments are TRBV7-2 and TRBJ2-6, with the D gene not confidently named. The DNA sequence is as follows: TGTGCCAGCAGCTTCCAGAAAAGCTCTGGGGCCAACGTCCTGACTTTC. This codes for CASSFQKSSGANVLTF.